This entry concerns a single T cell receptor (beta chain). The source of the sample is a study of CD8+CD57+ T cells in acquired aplastic anemia. Genomic DNA was employed as the template in profiling TCR beta VDJ and CDR3. TCRdb re-called the reads through MiXCR, storing one row per CDR3 protein. The sample lists 150,000 or so distinct CDR3 sequences, about 64% occurring once. Germline V lookup: CDR1 SQVTM, CDR2 ANQGSEA. V was clipped by 7 bases and J by 5 bases, with 15 bases between them. CDR3 length: 13 residues. This receptor was identified in a human donor in good health. The chain joins TRBV29-1 to TRBJ1-3; D is possibly TRBD1 (6 bases). Sequenced input: sorted CD4+, CD8+, or CD8+CD57+ T cells (not recorded which) from PBMCs. The CDR3 loop is CSGIDRTRNTIYF. In DNA, the CDR3 is TGCAGCGGGATAGACAGGACGCGAAACACCATATATTTT.